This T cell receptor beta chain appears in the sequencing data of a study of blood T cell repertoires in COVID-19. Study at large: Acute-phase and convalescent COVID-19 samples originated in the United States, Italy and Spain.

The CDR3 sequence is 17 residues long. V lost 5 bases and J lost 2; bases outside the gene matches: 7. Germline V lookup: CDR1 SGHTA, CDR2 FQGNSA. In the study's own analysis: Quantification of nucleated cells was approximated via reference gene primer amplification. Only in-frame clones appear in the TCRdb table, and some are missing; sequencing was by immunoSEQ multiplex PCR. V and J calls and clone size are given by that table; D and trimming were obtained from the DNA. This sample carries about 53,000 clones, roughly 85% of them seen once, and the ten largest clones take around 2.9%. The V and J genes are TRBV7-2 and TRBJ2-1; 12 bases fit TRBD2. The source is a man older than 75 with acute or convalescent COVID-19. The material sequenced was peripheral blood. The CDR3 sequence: CASSPAASGGAYNEQFF. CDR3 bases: TGTGCCAGCAGCCCGGCTGCTAGCGGGGGGGCCTACAATGAGCAGTTCTTC.